This T cell receptor beta chain was documented in a study of CD8 T cells in Susac syndrome. The multiple sclerosis control group comprised treatment-naive patients with stable or active relapsing-remitting disease. While CD8+ and CD4+ T cells were isolated negatively, TEMRA cells were enriched by FACS. This clonotype was observed a few times. The authors reverse transcribed roughly 0.5 to 1 ug RNA with random hexamers. TCR beta CDR3 was amplified by immunoSEQ multiplex PCR. This amplification extended across 54 Vbeta and 13 Jbeta segments. TCRdb redid the calling of the immunoSEQ multiplex PCR reads with MiXCR, one entry per CDR3 protein. The sample lists around 170,000 distinct CDR3 sequences; 85% to 95% were seen once. The CDR3 covers 15 residues. CDR1 SGHRS and CDR2 YFSETQ come from the germline V gene. The junction had 4 bases not matched to a gene; V was cut back by 0 bases and J by 5 bases.

The chain couples TRBV5-1 to TRBJ2-7, with 11 bases aligning to TRBD2. The receptor's source is a human donor with multiple sclerosis. The specimen sequenced was CD8+ T cells from PBMCs. In DNA form, the CDR3 reads TGCGCCAGCAGCTTGGTTCTAGCGGGAGGCAACGAGCAGTACTTC. Translating it yields CASSLVLAGGNEQYF.